This T cell receptor beta chain was identified during a study of tumor and adjacent non-tumor tissue in lung cancer. Study-level information: Stage I to III disease affected about ten men and roughly 5 women aged about 31 to 76. Regarding the study as a whole: Compared with tumor, normal lung showed significantly lower TCR diversity.

RNA was extracted from bulk tissue without any cell sorting. A modified ARM-PCR protocol with three rounds of nested PCR amplified TCRbeta. From the multiplex PCR reads, TCRdb called clonotypes with MiXCR, one entry per CDR3 protein. Counted here are 100,000 to 120,000 distinct CDR3 sequences, roughly 84% occurring once; the ten biggest clones make up about 23%. In regard to this clonotype: The antigen remains undetermined.

The ends lost 0 bases at V and 12 bases at J; junction bases unmatched: 7. The CDR3 covers 14 residues. Per germline, CDR1 SGHNT and CDR2 YYREEE (reference sequence). The chain has TRBV5-4 and TRBJ2-1, with 9 bases fitting TRBD2. Material: lung tumor tissue. The source of this sequence is a man aged 70-80 years with non-small cell lung cancer. CDR3 DNA sequence: TGTGCCAGCAGCTTGGCAAGCGGGGGGTATGTGCAGTTCTTC. Amino acid sequence: CASSLASGGYVQFF.